This T cell receptor beta chain was obtained from a study of blood T cell repertoires in COVID-19 (dated by TCRdb to 2018 to 2021). Some background on the complete study: The collaborator samples originated in the United States, Italy and Spain and spanned the acute and convalescent phases of COVID-19. Nearly every sample came with metadata listing a de-identified subject ID, COVID-19 status, age in years and sex. The samples were drawn from the first 160 participants of the ongoing ImmuneRACE study and from 1,254 subjects provided by 6 global collaborators. The repertoires were released in a freely available public database intended as a resource for research on the immune response to SARS-CoV-2. The material from the prospective study consisted of cDNA or gDNA derived from T cells, B-cell-depleted T cells, or PBMCs. Subjects who had been exposed to COVID-19, were actively infected with it, or had recovered from it provided the deeply sampled blood TCRbeta repertoires that made up the dataset. Where available, HLA class I and class II types were taken from metadata supplied by the sample provider and were not determined by assay-based typing. The investigation overall reported the following: The amount of clinical and demographic metadata varied by source and participant and was provided uncurated.

TCRbeta CDR3 regions were amplified from genomic DNA by means of the immunoSEQ Assay, a bias-controlled multiplex PCR. As for the authors' bioinformatics: Nucleated cell counts per sample were estimated from amplification of reference gene primers within the assay. To quantify the absolute abundance of each unique TCRbeta CDR3 rearrangement, sequence reads were collapsed and filtered. For each sample, productive Simpson clonality was calculated as the square root of Simpson's diversity index across productive rearrangements. Sourced from immuneACCESS, this table was stored by TCRdb with only in-frame sequences that have V and J called. A share of the clones is absent; for the studies checked, an unresolved V gene accounts for under half, and the remainder has no known explanation. The V and J calls and clone size are taken from that table; D and trimming were inferred from the DNA. Across this sample there are 130,000 or so clones, with 70% to 80% seen only once. The ten largest clones add up to roughly 5.2% of the sample.

In Seattle, one collaborating source enrolled patients while the infection was active and tracked those patients longitudinally over the course of disease. The collaborating institutions used their own protocols to collect whole blood in K2EDTA tubes. Collaborator samples were shipped for TCRbeta analysis as frozen whole blood, isolated PBMCs, or DNA extracted from either sample type. In this sample, this clone turned up once. Its binding antigen is unknown. No much larger clone is present one base from it, and per-base qualities are unavailable. Via the germline V gene, CDR1 is MGHRA and CDR2 YSYEKL. V and J are trimmed by 5 bases and 8 bases, and the gene matches miss 9 bases of the junction. Reading from cysteine to phenylalanine, the CDR3 counts 15 amino acids. Here the CDR3 DNA is all that survives: 45 bases in frame from base 1.

The sequence joins TRBV4-1 to TRBJ1-6; TRBD1 lines up with 7 middle nucleotides. Source material: peripheral blood. The source is a woman in her sixties or seventies with COVID-19, enrolled during active disease. In nucleotides, the sequence is TGCGCCAGCAGCATCGGACAGGAGGGGTATTCACCCCTCCACTTT. It encodes CASSIGQEGYSPLHF.